This T cell receptor beta chain stems from a study of synovial regulatory T cells in juvenile arthritis. Study as a whole: One patient received methotrexate plus infliximab; one lacked treatment information. General observations from the study: TCR diversity was lower in inflammation-associated blood Treg cells than in other blood Treg cells. CDR3 overlap with synovial Tregs was higher for iaTregs than other blood Tregs.

On this clone itself: Its antigen is as yet unknown.

Some clones are missing from TCRdb's copy, which holds only in-frame ones; the method was immunoSEQ multiplex PCR. The listing records 9,000 to 10,000 clones. Germline loops: CDR1 SGHTA, CDR2 FQGTGA. The CDR3 has 14 residues. The record lacks a DNA sequence. The chain has TRBV7-3 and TRBJ2-3; TCRdb returns TRBD2, unconfirmable since there is no DNA. The sample comprised Treg cells from blood. Subset here: remaining (HLA-DR-negative) circulating blood Treg cells. The TCR sequence derives from a donor younger than 30 with juvenile idiopathic arthritis. The CDR3 loop reads CASSIGGLPDTQYF.